The 28 T cell receptor beta chains below come from one sample, sequenced in a study of glioma-infiltrating T cells. The iRepertoire nested amplicon-rescue multiplex PCR amplified TCR alpha and beta CDR3s from RNA. TCRdb recomputed calls from the multiplex PCR reads with MiXCR, one row per CDR3 protein. The sample contains 90,000 or so distinct CDR3 sequences, roughly 37% of which appear only once. The sequenced sample was glioma tissue, nonneoplastic brain tissue, or PBMCs (not recorded which). The source is a human donor with low-grade glioma or glioblastoma, undergoing nonglioma brain surgery, or in good health (not recorded which).

This chain joins TRBV20-1 and TRBJ1-5; D is ambiguous. Germline V gene sequence: CDR1 DFQATT, CDR2 SNEGSKA (reference sequence). The CDR3 is 14 residues long. Trimming removed 2 bases from V and 14 bases from J, with 22 bases in between. The DNA for the CDR3 is TGCAGTGCTAGACCATCCGAACAAAATCAGCCTAAGCATTTT. Residues: CSARPSEQNQPKHF.

This clonotype has at least ten counts. The rearrangement links TRBV6-1 to TRBJ2-7; D might be TRBD2 (6 bases). CDR1 MNHNS and CDR2 SASEGT come from the germline V gene. Trimming stripped 7 bases from V and 2 bases from J, with 12 bases between. There are 13 residues in the CDR3. CDR3 region: CASTPGLTYEQYF. Written as DNA, the CDR3 is TGTGCCAGCACGCCGGGACTTACCTACGAGCAGTACTTC.

This clonotype was observed many times. The chain joins TRBV7-2 to TRBJ2-4; D is uncertain. The CDR3 has 12 amino acids. Germline lookup yields CDR1 SGHTA and CDR2 FQGNSA. Trimming removed 2 bases at V and 7 bases at J, with 6 bases between. CDR3 nucleotide sequence: TGTGCCAGCAGCTTACCTACGAACATTCAGTACTTC. Translating it yields CASSLPTNIQYF.

In this sample, this clonotype turned up many times. J is TRBJ2-1 and V is TRBV3-1, with 7 bases aligning to TRBD2. Trimming removed 8 bases from V and 4 bases from J; junction bases left unmatched: 11. Germline CDR1 LGHDT, CDR2 YNNKEL (reference sequence). CDR3 length: 15 amino acids. The CDR3: CASGIGGGHYNEQFF. CDR3 bases: TGTGCCAGCGGAATTGGGGGGGGTCATTACAATGAGCAGTTCTTC.

This clonotype appeared many times. CDR3 protein: CATSRERESKNIQYF. The DNA for the CDR3 is TGTGCCACCAGCAGAGAGAGGGAGTCTAAAAACATTCAGTACTTC. The chain has TRBV15 and TRBJ2-4, with a weak D call TRBD2 (5 bases). Germline-derived CDR1 and CDR2 are LNHNV and YYDKDF (reference sequence). Trimming pared 0 bases from V and 4 bases from J, leaving 10 bases between. The CDR3 contains 15 residues.

About this clonotype: A much bigger clone sits one base away, suggesting this may be a read error. V and J are TRBV14 and TRBJ1-3; D unclear. This CDR3 spans 13 amino acids. Germline CDR1 SGHDN, CDR2 FVKESK. The ends were cut back, 5 bases at V and 5 bases at J, with 10 bases in the middle. CDR3 bases: TGTGCCAGCAGCACAGTCGGGAGAAACACCATATATTTT. Amino acid sequence: CASSTVGRNTIYF.

This clonotype showed up many times. The chain has TRBV5-1 and TRBJ1-1; possible D gene TRBD1, 5 bases. CDR1 SGHRS and CDR2 YFSETQ come from the germline V gene. V gave up 0 bases and J gave up 2 bases, with 8 bases separating them. The CDR3 length is 14 residues. In nucleotides, the CDR3 is TGCGCCAGCAGCTTGGAGGGGACCAACACTGAAGCTTTCTTT. Amino acids: CASSLEGTNTEAFF.

This clonotype was counted at least ten times. The rearrangement uses TRBV19 and TRBJ1-1, with unresolved D. This CDR3 is built from 15 residues. Per germline, CDR1 LNHDA and CDR2 SQIVND (reference sequence). V lost 3 bases and J lost 0, with 11 bases in between. The CDR3 nucleotides are TGTGCCAGTAGTATGAGGAACGCCCTGAACACTGAAGCTTTCTTT. Translated: CASSMRNALNTEAFF.

This clonotype was seen repeatedly, ten times or more. The chain is built from TRBV19 and TRBJ1-5, with 9 bases matching TRBD1. The CDR3 covers 17 residues. Germline V CDR1 and CDR2: LNHDA, SQIVND (reference sequence). V lost 4 bases and J lost 6; bases outside the gene matches: 13. The CDR3 DNA is TGTGCCAGTAGTAACGGGGGGGGACAGGGCTGGAGTCAGCCCCAGCATTTT. It codes for CASSNGGGQGWSQPQHF.

A remark on this clonotype: Being one base from a much bigger clone, this may be a read error. The V call is TRBV5-1, the J call TRBJ2-1; TRBD1 agrees at 7 bases. In germline, CDR1 is SGHRS, CDR2 YFSETQ. The CDR3 runs to 16 residues. CDR3 sequence reads: CACSLFKGATHNEQFF. The CDR3 nucleotides are TGCGCCTGCAGCTTGTTTAAGGGGGCCACCCACAATGAGCAGTTCTTC.

This clonotype was recorded many times. The chain combines TRBV12-3 or TRBV12-4 with TRBJ2-7; D might be TRBD2 (6 bases). This CDR3 region has 14 residues. V was pared by 6 bases and J by 13 bases, with 25 bases between. CDR3 coding DNA: TGTGCCAGCAGGCGATCGACCGGGACTTTCCCATCTTACTTC. This encodes CASRRSTGTFPSYF.

Ten or more counts support this clonotype. V usage is TRBV29-1 and J usage is TRBJ2-7; D tentatively fits TRBD1 or TRBD2 (5 bases each). Trimming removed 6 bases at V and 2 bases at J, with 14 bases between. The CDR3 loop spans 13 amino acids. The V gene's germline CDR1 is SQVTM and CDR2 ANQGSEA. The CDR3 protein is CSVGGDRTYEQYF. CDR3 bases: TGCAGCGTAGGTGGGGACCGAACCTACGAGCAGTACTTC.

This clonotype has at least ten counts. The rearrangement links TRBV7-3 to TRBJ2-1; the match to TRBD2 covers 9 bases. Trimming cost V 3 bases and J 5 bases; bases outside gene matches: 5. The CDR3 covers 15 residues. CDR1 and CDR2 from the germline V gene are SGHTA and FQGTGA. CDR3 protein: CASSLTSGYNNEQFF. The DNA for the CDR3 is TGTGCCAGCAGCTTGACTAGCGGTTATAACAATGAGCAGTTCTTC.

This clonotype was observed at least ten times. The V call is TRBV7-2, the J call TRBJ2-3; D not certain. Germline assignment: CDR1 SGHTA and CDR2 FQGNSA. The CDR3 is 15 residues long. Trimming removed 1 base from V and 0 bases from J, with 8 bases in between. CDR3: CASSLDAVSTDTQYF. The CDR3 bases are TGTGCCAGCAGCTTAGACGCGGTTAGCACAGATACGCAGTATTTT.

This clonotype was counted between two and nine times. The chain's CDR3 is CASSLRGNSYNEQFF. For the CDR3, the DNA is TGTGCCAGCAGCTTGAGGGGGAACTCCTACAATGAGCAGTTCTTC. The V gene is TRBV5-8, the J gene TRBJ2-1; tentatively, D is TRBD1 (6 bases). The CDR3 consists of 15 residues. The V end was cut by 1 base, the J end by 0 bases, with 8 bases between. The V gene's germline CDR1 is SGHTS and CDR2 YDEGEE.

On this clonotype itself: The conserved final phenylalanine or tryptophan is absent from the CDR3, which likely points to a read error. V and J are TRBV28 and TRBJ1-1; D is ambiguous. The length of the CDR3 is 13 residues. The V end was cut by 2 bases, the J end by 6 bases, with 10 bases between. The germline CDR1 and CDR2 sequences are MDHEN and SYDVKM. The chain's CDR3 is CASSLGFIAEAFL. The CDR3 coding sequence is TGTGCCAGCAGTTTAGGGTTTATCGCTGAAGCTTTCCTT.

This clonotype was found many times. The genes are TRBV7-3 and TRBJ2-2; D is possibly TRBD1 (5 bases). V was pared by 2 bases and J by 8 bases, with 12 bases between. CDR1 SGHTA and CDR2 FQGTGA come from the germline V gene. The CDR3 covers 14 residues. The CDR3 DNA reads as TGTGCCAGCAGCTTATATCAGGGCTCGGGGGAGCTGTTTTTT. It specifies CASSLYQGSGELFF.

Concerning this clonotype itself: The junction does not match germline at one end; this may be a read error. The J gene is TRBJ2-1, the V gene TRBV4-1; D call uncertain. The CDR3 spans 14 residues. CDR1 is MGHRA, CDR2 YSYEKL, per germline. The CDR3 reads CASSQEPRFNEQLF. As DNA, the CDR3 is TGCGCCAGCAGCCAAGAACCCCGATTCAATGAGCAGCTCTTC.

A word on this clonotype: A junction boundary mismatches the germline segment, possibly from a read error. This rearrangement joins TRBV7-8 to TRBJ2-2, with D perhaps matching TRBD2 (6 bases). In germline, CDR1 is SGHVS, CDR2 FQNEAQ. CDR3 size: 15 residues. CDR3 protein: CASSLVQANAGGLFF. The CDR3 DNA follows: TGTGCCAGCAGCTTAGTGCAGGCGAACGCCGGGGGGCTGTTTTTT.

This clonotype was counted ten times or more. The chain links TRBV5-4 to TRBJ1-3; no definite D call. V lost 4 bases and J 2 bases, leaving 13 bases between the germline ends. The CDR3 runs to 15 residues. Germline CDR1 SGHNT, CDR2 YYREEE (reference sequence). CDR3 nucleotide sequence: TGTGCCAGCAGCGCGGGAGGCGGACCTGGAAACACCATATATTTT. Translating gives CASSAGGGPGNTIYF.

Many counts were recorded for this clonotype. This chain joins TRBV15 and TRBJ2-5; maybe TRBD1 (6 bases). The V gene's germline CDR1 is LNHNV and CDR2 YYDKDF (reference sequence). V lost 1 base and J lost 5, with 11 bases in between. CDR3 size: 14 residues. The CDR3 loop is CATSRVKGDETQYF. The CDR3, as DNA: TGTGCCACCAGCAGAGTAAAGGGGGATGAGACCCAGTACTTC.

Regarding this clonotype: Without the conserved terminal phenylalanine or tryptophan, this CDR3 likely stems from a read error. The rearrangement joins TRBV19 to TRBJ2-5, with a weak D call TRBD2 (5 bases). This CDR3 is built from 14 residues. Germline loops: CDR1 LNHDA, CDR2 SQIVND (reference sequence). CDR3 DNA sequence: TGTGCAAGTAGTGGAGGCCGGCTTGGGGAGACCCAGTACCTC. This gives the protein CASSGGRLGETQYL.

This clonotype appeared many times. The chain couples TRBV10-3 to TRBJ2-3; D gene uncertain. This CDR3 region has 13 residues. Germline loops: CDR1 ENHRY, CDR2 SYGVKD. V shed 3 bases and J shed 2 bases, with 6 bases lying between them. CDR3 DNA: TGTGCCATCAGTGATGCTAACACAGATACGCAGTATTTT. Amino acid sequence: CAISDANTDTQYF.

This clonotype occurred a few times. This chain links TRBV5-4 with TRBJ1-2, with 7 bases lining up with TRBD1. Trimming removed 6 bases from V and 3 bases from J; junction bases left unmatched: 5. Germline V lookup: CDR1 SGHNT, CDR2 YYREEE (reference sequence). The CDR3 loop spans 13 amino acids. CDR3 in amino acids: CASNRDSYYGYTF. In DNA, the CDR3 is TGTGCCAGCAATAGGGACAGCTACTATGGCTACACCTTC.

This clonotype has ten or more counts. The rearrangement joins TRBV19 to TRBJ1-1; TRBD1 agrees at 10 bases. Germline V gene lookup returns CDR1 LNHDA and CDR2 SQIVND (reference sequence). After removal of 2 bases from V and 5 bases from J, the junction contained 5 bases not matched to a gene. CDR3 length: 15 residues. In DNA form, the CDR3 reads TGTGCCAGTAGTATACACCGGGACAGGGGAACTGAAGCTTTCTTT. Amino acids: CASSIHRDRGTEAFF.

This chain links TRBV20-1 with TRBJ2-7; 15 bases line up with TRBD2. Trimming took 5 bases from V and 2 from J; bases not matched to a gene: 7. Germline-derived CDR1 and CDR2 are DFQATT and SNEGSKA (reference sequence). CDR3 size: 16 residues. CDR3 residues: CSAPGTSGRSTYEQYF. The DNA for the CDR3 is TGCAGTGCTCCCGGGACTAGCGGGAGGAGTACCTACGAGCAGTACTTC.

Concerning this clonotype: Since a much larger clone is just one base distant, this may be a read error. The V and J genes are TRBV2 and TRBJ2-1, with D possibly being TRBD1 (5 bases). CDR3 length: 14 residues. V lost 6 bases, J lost 10 bases, and 19 bases lay in between. In germline, CDR1 is SNHLY, CDR2 FYNNEI. The CDR3 spells CASSRDSSSYEQFF. The CDR3 DNA follows: TGTGCCAGCAGCAGAGACAGCAGCTCCTACGAGCAGTTCTTC. Full variable domain (remainder filled in from reference TRBV2 and TRBJ2-1): EPEVTQTPSHQVTQMGQEVILRCVPISNHLYFYWYRQILGQKVEFLVSFYNNEISEKSEIFDDQFSVERPDGSNFTLKIRSTKLEDSAMYFCASSRDSSSYEQFFGPGTRLTVL.

A remark on this clonotype: A much more abundant neighbour one base away suggests this may be a read error. The V call is TRBV7-9, the J call TRBJ2-7; TRBD1 matches 8 bases. CDR1 and CDR2 from the germline V gene are SEHNR and FQNEAQ (reference sequence). The CDR3 consists of 15 residues. Trimming took 0 bases from V and 5 from J; bases not matched to a gene: 6. The CDR3 DNA sequence: TGTGCCAGCAGCTTAGCGGGACAGGTGGGCCACGAGCAGTACTTC. This sequence encodes CASSLAGQVGHEQYF.